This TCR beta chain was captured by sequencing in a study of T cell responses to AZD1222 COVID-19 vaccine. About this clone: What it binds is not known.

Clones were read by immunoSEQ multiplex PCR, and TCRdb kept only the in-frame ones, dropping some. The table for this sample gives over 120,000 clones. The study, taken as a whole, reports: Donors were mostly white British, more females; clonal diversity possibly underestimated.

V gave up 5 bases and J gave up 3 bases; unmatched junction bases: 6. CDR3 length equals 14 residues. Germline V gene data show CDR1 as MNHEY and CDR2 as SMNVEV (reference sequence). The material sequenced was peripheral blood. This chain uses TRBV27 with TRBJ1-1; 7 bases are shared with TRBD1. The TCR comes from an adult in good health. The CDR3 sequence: CASSSIQGYTEAFF. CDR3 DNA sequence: TGTGCCAGCAGTAGTATACAGGGGTACACTGAAGCTTTCTTT.